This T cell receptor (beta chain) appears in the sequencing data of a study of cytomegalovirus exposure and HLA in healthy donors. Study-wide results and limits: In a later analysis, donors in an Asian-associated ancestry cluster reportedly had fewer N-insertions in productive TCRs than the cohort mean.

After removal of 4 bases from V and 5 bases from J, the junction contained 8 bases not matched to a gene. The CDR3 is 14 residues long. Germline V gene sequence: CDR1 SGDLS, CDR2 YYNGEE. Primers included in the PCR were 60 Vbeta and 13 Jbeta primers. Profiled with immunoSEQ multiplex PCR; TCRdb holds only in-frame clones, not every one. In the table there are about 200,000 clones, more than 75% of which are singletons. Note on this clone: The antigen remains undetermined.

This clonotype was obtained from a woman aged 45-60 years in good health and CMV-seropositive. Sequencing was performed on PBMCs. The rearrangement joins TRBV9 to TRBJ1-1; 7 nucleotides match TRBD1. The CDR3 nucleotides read TGTGCCAGCAGCATAGGGGGCGGGGGGACTGAAGCTTTCTTT. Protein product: CASSIGGGGTEAFF.